This T cell receptor (beta chain) originates from a study of T cell responses to AZD1222 COVID-19 vaccine. The wider study: Pooling of second doses given at about 4 or about 12 weeks was done.

General study points: Unmutated variant regions are reportedly the target of nearly half of TCRs that are spike-specific. Compared with day 0, the breadth and depth of the Spike-specific TCR repertoire rose significantly after two doses of AZD1222. In a largely white British group with more females than males, clonal diversity was possibly underestimated.

The protocol was immunoSEQ multiplex PCR, while the TCRdb copy is restricted to in-frame clones and leaves out a portion. The table has about 100,000 clones, around 94% seen once. For this clone: Its antigen remains unidentified.

V gave up 4 bases and J gave up 4 bases; unmatched junction bases: 17. Per germline, CDR1 SGHNT and CDR2 YYREEE (reference sequence). The CDR3 totals 18 residues. This material consisted of peripheral blood, taken on day 0 of AZD1222 vaccination. The source of this sequence is an adult in good health. V usage is TRBV5-4 and J usage is TRBJ1-1; 9 bases map to TRBD1. CDR3: CASSRNLPGQGLLTEAFF. DNA for the CDR3: TGTGCCAGCAGCCGAAACCTACCGGGACAGGGCCTACTCACTGAAGCTTTCTTT.